The clone carrying this T cell receptor (beta chain) was seen repeatedly, ten times or more. Production of TCR cDNA was by 5'RACE template switching, which also added a universal primer site and UMIs. Each CDR3 protein gets one entry after TCRdb re-called the 5' RACE reads with MiXCR. The repertoire holds some 350,000 distinct CDR3 sequences, with approximately 4.2% as singletons. This entry belongs to a study of T cells after yellow fever vaccination. On the study more broadly: Preparation used SMART-Seq v4 Ultra Low Input for the low-cell-number fractions.

V was shortened by 1 base and J by 2 bases, with 8 bases between the two germline ends. Germline CDR1 GTSNPN, CDR2 SVGIG (reference sequence). The CDR3 extends over 13 amino acids. The sequences come from PBMCs, collected 5 days after the yellow fever booster vaccination. The chain couples TRBV30 to TRBJ1-1, with D maybe TRBD1 (6 bases). This clonotype was sampled from a man between 18 and 29 years old who received the YFV17D yellow fever vaccine. The CDR3 DNA follows: TGTGCCTGGAGTGGACAGGCCAACACTGAAGCTTTCTTT. Protein sequence: CAWSGQANTEAFF.